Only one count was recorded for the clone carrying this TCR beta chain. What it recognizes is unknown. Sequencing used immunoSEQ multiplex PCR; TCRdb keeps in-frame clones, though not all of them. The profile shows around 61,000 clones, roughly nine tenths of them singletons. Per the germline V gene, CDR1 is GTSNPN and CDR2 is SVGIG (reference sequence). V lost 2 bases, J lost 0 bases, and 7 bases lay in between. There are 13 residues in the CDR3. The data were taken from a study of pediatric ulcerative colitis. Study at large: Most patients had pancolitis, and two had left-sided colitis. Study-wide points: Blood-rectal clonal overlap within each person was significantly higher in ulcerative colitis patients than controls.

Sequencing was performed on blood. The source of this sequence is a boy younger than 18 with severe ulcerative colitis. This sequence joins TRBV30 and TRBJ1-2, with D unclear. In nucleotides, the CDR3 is TGTGCCTGGAGTCAAGGAACTAACTATGGCTACACCTTC. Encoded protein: CAWSQGTNYGYTF.